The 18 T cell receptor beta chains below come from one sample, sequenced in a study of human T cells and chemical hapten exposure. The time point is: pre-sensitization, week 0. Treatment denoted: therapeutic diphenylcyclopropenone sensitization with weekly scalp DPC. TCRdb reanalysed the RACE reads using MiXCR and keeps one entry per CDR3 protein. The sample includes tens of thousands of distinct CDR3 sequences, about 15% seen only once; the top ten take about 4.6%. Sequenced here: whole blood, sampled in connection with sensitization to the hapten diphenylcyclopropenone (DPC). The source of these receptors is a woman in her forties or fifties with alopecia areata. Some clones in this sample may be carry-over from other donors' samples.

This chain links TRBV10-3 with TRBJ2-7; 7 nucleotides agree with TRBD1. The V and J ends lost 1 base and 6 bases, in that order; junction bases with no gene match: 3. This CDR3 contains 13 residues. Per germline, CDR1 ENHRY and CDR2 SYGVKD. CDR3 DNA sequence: TGTGCCATCAGTGAGTACGGGACAGCCGAGCAGTACTTC. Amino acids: CAISEYGTAEQYF.

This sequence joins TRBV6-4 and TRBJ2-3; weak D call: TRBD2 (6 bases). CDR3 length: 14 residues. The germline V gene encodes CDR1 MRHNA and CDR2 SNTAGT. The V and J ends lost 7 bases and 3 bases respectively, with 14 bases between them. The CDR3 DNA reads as TGTGCCAGCATTATAGCGGAGTTAACAGATACGCAGTATTTT. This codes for CASIIAELTDTQYF.

CDR3 loop: CASSHGLAGIRGELFF. CDR3 DNA sequence: TGTGCCAGCAGCCATGGACTAGCGGGAATCAGAGGGGAGCTGTTTTTT. The genes are TRBV11-2 and TRBJ2-2, with 12 positions matching TRBD2. The V and J ends lost 5 bases and 8 bases, in that order; junction bases with no gene match: 9. The CDR3 totals 16 residues. The germline CDR1 and CDR2 sequences are SGHAT and FQNNGV.

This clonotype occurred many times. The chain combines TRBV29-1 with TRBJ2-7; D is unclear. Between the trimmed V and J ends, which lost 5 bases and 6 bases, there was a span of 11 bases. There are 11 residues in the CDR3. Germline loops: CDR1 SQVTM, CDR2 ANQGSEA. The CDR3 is CSVTNSGEQYF. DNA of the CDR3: TGCAGCGTTACCAATTCCGGCGAGCAGTACTTC.

In DNA form, the CDR3 reads TGTGCCAGCAGCTCAAGACAGGGGGCGCGCGAGCAGTACTTC. It is translated as CASSSRQGAREQYF. The rearrangement joins TRBV7-2 to TRBJ2-7; 10 bases match TRBD1. This CDR3 contains 14 residues. Germline V CDR1 and CDR2: SGHTA, FQGNSA. J was trimmed by 6 bases and V by 4 bases; bases with no gene match: 6. The whole variable domain, remainder taken from reference TRBV7-2 and TRBJ2-7, is GAGVSQSPSNKVTEKGKDVELRCDPISGHTALYWYRQSLGQGLEFLIYFQGNSAPDKSGLPSDRFSAERTGGSVSTLTIQRTQQEDSAVYLCASSSRQGAREQYFGPGTRLTVT.

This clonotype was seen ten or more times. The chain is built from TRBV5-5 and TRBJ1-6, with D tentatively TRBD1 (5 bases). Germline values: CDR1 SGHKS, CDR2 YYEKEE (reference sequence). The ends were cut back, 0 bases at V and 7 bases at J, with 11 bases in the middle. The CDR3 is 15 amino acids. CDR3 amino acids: CASSLDIRENSPLHF. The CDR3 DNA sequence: TGTGCCAGCAGCTTGGATATCAGGGAGAATTCACCCCTCCACTTT.

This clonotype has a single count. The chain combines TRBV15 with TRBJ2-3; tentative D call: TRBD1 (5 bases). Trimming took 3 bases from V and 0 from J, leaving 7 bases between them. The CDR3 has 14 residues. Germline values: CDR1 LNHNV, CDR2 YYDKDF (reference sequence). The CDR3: CATSRDTSTDTQYF. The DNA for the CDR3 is TGTGCCACCAGCAGGGACACCAGCACAGATACGCAGTATTTT.

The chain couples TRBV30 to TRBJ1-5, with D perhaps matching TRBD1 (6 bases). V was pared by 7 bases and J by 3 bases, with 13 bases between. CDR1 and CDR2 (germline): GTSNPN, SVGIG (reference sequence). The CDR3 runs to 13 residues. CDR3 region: CALQGGANQPQHF. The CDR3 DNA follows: TGTGCCTTACAGGGAGGGGCCAATCAGCCCCAGCATTTT.

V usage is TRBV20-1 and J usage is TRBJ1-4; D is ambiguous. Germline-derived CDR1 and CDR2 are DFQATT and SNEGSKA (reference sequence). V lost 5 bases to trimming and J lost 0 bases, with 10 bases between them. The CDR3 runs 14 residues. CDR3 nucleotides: TGCAGTGCTGCACCGGGAGCAACTAATGAAAAACTGTTTTTT. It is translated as CSAAPGATNEKLFF.

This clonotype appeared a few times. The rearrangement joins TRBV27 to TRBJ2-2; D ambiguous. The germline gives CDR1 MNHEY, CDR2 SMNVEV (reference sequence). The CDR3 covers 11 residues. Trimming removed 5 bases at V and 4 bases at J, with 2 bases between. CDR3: CASSTTGELFF. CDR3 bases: TGTGCCAGCAGTACCACCGGGGAGCTGTTTTTT.

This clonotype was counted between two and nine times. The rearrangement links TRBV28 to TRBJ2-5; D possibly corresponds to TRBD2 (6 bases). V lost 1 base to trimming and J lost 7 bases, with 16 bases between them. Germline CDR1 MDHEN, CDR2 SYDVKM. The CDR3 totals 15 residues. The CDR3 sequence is CASSLSSRGGTTQYF. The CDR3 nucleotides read TGTGCCAGCAGTTTATCGTCGCGGGGCGGGACGACCCAGTACTTC.

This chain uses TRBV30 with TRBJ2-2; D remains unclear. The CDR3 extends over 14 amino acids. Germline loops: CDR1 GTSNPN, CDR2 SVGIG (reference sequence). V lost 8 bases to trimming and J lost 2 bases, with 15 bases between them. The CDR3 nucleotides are TGTGCCCGTTCAGGAGCAACTAACACCGGGGAGCTGTTTTTT. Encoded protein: CARSGATNTGELFF.

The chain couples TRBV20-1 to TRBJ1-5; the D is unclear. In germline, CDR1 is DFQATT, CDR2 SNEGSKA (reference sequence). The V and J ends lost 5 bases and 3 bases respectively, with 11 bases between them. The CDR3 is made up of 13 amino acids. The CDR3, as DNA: TGCAGTGCTTGGCTGGGTTACAATCAGCCCCAGCATTTT. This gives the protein CSAWLGYNQPQHF.

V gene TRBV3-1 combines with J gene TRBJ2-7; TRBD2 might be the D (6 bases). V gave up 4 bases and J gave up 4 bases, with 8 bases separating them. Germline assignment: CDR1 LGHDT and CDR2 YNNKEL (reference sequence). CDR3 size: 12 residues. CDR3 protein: CASSRREYEQYF. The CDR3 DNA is TGTGCCAGCAGCCGCCGGGAGTACGAGCAGTACTTC.

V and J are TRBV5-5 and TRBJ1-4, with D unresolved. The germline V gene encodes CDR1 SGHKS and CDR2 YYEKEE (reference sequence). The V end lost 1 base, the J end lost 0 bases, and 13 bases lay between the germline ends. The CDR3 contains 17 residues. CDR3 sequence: CASSLSIHGATNEKLFF. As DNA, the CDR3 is TGTGCCAGCAGCTTGTCAATCCACGGGGCAACTAATGAAAAACTGTTTTTT.

CDR3 bases: TGTGCCATCGCCGACAGCGGGAGCCTTAGCACAGATACGCAGTATTTT. This sequence encodes CAIADSGSLSTDTQYF. The J gene is TRBJ2-3, the V gene TRBV10-3; TRBD2 aligns across 8 bases. Germline V gene lookup returns CDR1 ENHRY and CDR2 SYGVKD. V was pared by 8 bases and J by 0 bases, with 10 bases of the junction left unmatched. The CDR3 loop spans 16 amino acids.

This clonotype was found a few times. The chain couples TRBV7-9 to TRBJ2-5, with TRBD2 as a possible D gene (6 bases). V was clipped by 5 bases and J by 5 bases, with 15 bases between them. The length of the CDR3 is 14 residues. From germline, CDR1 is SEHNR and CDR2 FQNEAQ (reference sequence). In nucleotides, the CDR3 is TGTGCCAGCAGCCCGACTAGTTCGGCGGAGACCCAGTACTTC. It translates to CASSPTSSAETQYF.

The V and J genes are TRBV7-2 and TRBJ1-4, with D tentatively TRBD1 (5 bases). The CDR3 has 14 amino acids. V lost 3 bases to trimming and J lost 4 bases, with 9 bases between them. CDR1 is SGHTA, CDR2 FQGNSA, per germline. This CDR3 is CASSFSGNNEKLFF. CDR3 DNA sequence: TGTGCCAGCAGCTTTTCAGGGAATAATGAAAAACTGTTTTTT. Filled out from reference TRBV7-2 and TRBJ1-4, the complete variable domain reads GAGVSQSPSNKVTEKGKDVELRCDPISGHTALYWYRQSLGQGLEFLIYFQGNSAPDKSGLPSDRFSAERTGGSVSTLTIQRTQQEDSAVYLCASSFSGNNEKLFFGSGTQLSVL.